This TCR beta chain came from a study of shared clonotypes between healthy human individuals. Study-level points and caveats: Only blood was sampled, and tissue TCR repertoires likely differ from blood ones. The genetic and exposure-history diversity represented was limited by few donors.

The data were produced by immunoSEQ multiplex PCR, yet TCRdb's version contains in-frame clones alone and is incomplete. The sample consists of about 510,000 clones, less than 96% of them appearing once. Remarks on this clone: What it binds is not known.

The CDR3 totals 15 residues. The germline V gene has CDR1 MGHRA and CDR2 YSYEKL. V shed 0 bases, J shed 6 bases, and the junction held 5 bases outside the gene matches. This receptor was taken from a woman aged 25 to 39 in good health. V is TRBV4-1 and J is TRBJ2-1; 7 bases align to TRBD1. The sample comprised naive CD4+ T cells sorted from blood. Subset indicated: CD45RA+ positively selected. CDR3 in amino acids: CASSQERGLPNEQFF. The CDR3 bases are TGCGCCAGCAGCCAAGAGAGGGGGCTCCCCAATGAGCAGTTCTTC.